One and the same sample provided the 27 T cell receptor beta chains below, sequenced in a study of OX40 agonist ivuxolimab in advanced cancers. The library was obtained by the immunoSEQ multiplex PCR assay. Not all clones reach the TCRdb copy of this immuneACCESS table, which keeps in-frame sequences only. Checked studies attribute under half of the gap to unresolved V genes and leave the rest unexplained. The sample contains under 75,000 clones, 70% to 90% of them found a single time. The ten largest clones add up to approximately 0.61% of the sample. The sequenced sample was CD4+ or CD8+ T cells sorted from blood, obtained in a trial of the OX40 agonist ivuxolimab. The receptors originated from an adult with an advanced solid tumor such as melanoma, head and neck, liver or kidney cancer.

The J gene is TRBJ2-7, the V gene TRBV2, with D possibly being TRBD1 or TRBD2 (5 bases each). The germline V gene has CDR1 SNHLY and CDR2 FYNNEI. With 6 bases removed from V and 2 bases from J, the gap between germline ends came to 11 bases. The CDR3 runs to 13 residues. The CDR3 region is CASSGTSAYEQYF. The DNA for the CDR3 is TGTGCCAGCAGCGGGACGTCCGCCTACGAGCAGTACTTC. The full variable domain, in which reference TRBV2 and TRBJ2-7 provide the parts outside the CDR3, is EPEVTQTPSHQVTQMGQEVILRCVPISNHLYFYWYRQILGQKVEFLVSFYNNEISEKSEIFDDQFSVERPDGSNFTLKIRSTKLEDSAMYFCASSGTSAYEQYFGPGTRLTVT.

CDR3 amino acids: CASSGRTGGTGELFF. The DNA for the CDR3 is TGTGCCAGCAGCGGACGGACAGGGGGCACCGGGGAGCTGTTTTTT. The chain uses TRBV5-6 and TRBJ2-2; 10 nucleotides match TRBD1. Trimming took 4 bases from V and 4 from J; bases not matched to a gene: 4. Germline V gene lookup returns CDR1 SGHDT and CDR2 YYEEEE. The CDR3 loop spans 15 amino acids.

The chain combines TRBV5-1 with TRBJ2-3, with D unclear. This CDR3 has 13 amino acids. V lost 3 bases and J lost 4, with 9 bases in between. Germline V gene lookup returns CDR1 SGHRS and CDR2 YFSETQ. The CDR3 reads CASSSQVADTQYF. CDR3 nucleotides: TGCGCCAGCAGCTCCCAAGTTGCAGATACGCAGTATTTT.

The rearrangement uses TRBV25-1 and TRBJ2-6; D is perhaps TRBD1 (5 bases). The CDR3 is made up of 16 amino acids. With 4 bases removed from V and 0 bases from J, the gap between germline ends came to 10 bases. Germline CDR1 MGHDK, CDR2 SYGVNS. CDR3 nucleotides: TGTGCCAGCAGTGGACAGCCACCCTCTGGGGCCAACGTCCTGACTTTC. Amino acid sequence: CASSGQPPSGANVLTF.

The V gene is TRBV5-2, the J gene TRBJ2-1; the DNA was not compared with TRBD2, the D call given in the table. TRBV5-2 constitutes a pseudogene. CDR3 length equals 23 residues. The CDR3 reads CATNPGQGSRTSGRAESYNEQFF. CDR3 in DNA: TGTGCCACCAACCCGGGACAGGGGTCCCGGACTAGCGGGAGGGCCGAGTCCTACAATGAGCAGTTCTTC.

The gene calls are TRBV6-1 and TRBJ2-7, with D possibly matching TRBD1 (6 bases). CDR1 is MNHNS, CDR2 SASEGT, per germline. The CDR3 runs to 13 residues. The ends were cut back, 2 bases at V and 4 bases at J, with 9 bases in the middle. The CDR3 spells CASSEQGLYEQYF. Here the CDR3 DNA reads TGTGCCAGCAGTGAACAGGGGTTATACGAGCAGTACTTC.

V gene TRBV5-6 combines with J gene TRBJ2-4; 7 bases map to TRBD1. The CDR3 consists of 14 residues. Losses at the gene ends were 4 bases for V and 2 bases for J; bases not matched to a gene: 3. Looked up from germline, CDR1 is SGHDT and CDR2 is YYEEEE. The CDR3, as DNA: TGTGCCAGCAGCGGCAGGGGGACCAAAAACATTCAGTACTTC. Translation gives CASSGRGTKNIQYF.

CDR3 sequence (DNA): TGTGCCAGCAGCTTAATAGCGGGAGGGCCGGACGAGCAGTACTTC. Protein product: CASSLIAGGPDEQYF. The gene calls are TRBV6-6 and TRBJ2-7; TRBD2 aligns across 11 bases. Germline loops: CDR1 MNHNY, CDR2 SVGAGI (reference sequence). The CDR3 is 15 residues long. J was trimmed by 5 bases and V by 6 bases; bases with no gene match: 9.

The chain combines TRBV28 with TRBJ1-1; maybe TRBD1 (5 bases). V lost 3 bases and J lost 1, with 12 bases in between. Germline V gene data show CDR1 as MDHEN and CDR2 as SYDVKM. The CDR3 consists of 15 residues. CDR3 sequence (DNA): TGTGCCAGCAGTTTTTTGGGGCAGGAGAACACTGAAGCTTTCTTT. It is translated as CASSFLGQENTEAFF.

The gene calls are TRBV6-5 and TRBJ1-5; D gene ambiguous. The CDR3 is 13 residues long. Trimming left V 6 bases short and J 3 bases short, with 9 bases between. Germline CDR1 is MNHEY and CDR2 is SVGAGI. Here the CDR3 reads CASSQTHNQPQHF. In DNA form, the CDR3 reads TGTGCCAGCAGCCAGACTCACAATCAGCCCCAGCATTTT.

V gene TRBV11-2 combines with J gene TRBJ2-2; unclear D gene. Germline CDR1 reads SGHAT; CDR2 reads FQNNGV. There are 13 residues in the CDR3. V gave up 3 bases and J gave up 5 bases, with 7 bases separating them. DNA of the CDR3: TGTGCCAGCAGCTTTCGGATGACCGGGGAGCTGTTTTTT. Translating gives CASSFRMTGELFF. Full variable domain (outside the CDR3, taken from reference TRBV11-2 and TRBJ2-2): EAGVAQSPRYKIIEKRQSVAFWCNPISGHATLYWYQQILGQGPKLLIQFQNNGVVDDSQLPKDRFSAERLKGVDSTLKIQPAKLEDSAVYLCASSFRMTGELFFGEGSRLTVL.

The chain is built from TRBV10-2 and TRBJ2-7; TRBD1 aligns across 7 bases. The CDR3 contains 14 residues. Germline V gene sequence: CDR1 WSHSY, CDR2 SAAADI. V dropped 4 bases and J dropped 4; count of bases not matched to a gene: 7. The CDR3 loop reads CASSVGRGIYEQYF. DNA for the CDR3: TGCGCCAGCAGTGTGGGCAGGGGGATTTACGAGCAGTACTTC.

The gene calls are TRBV15 and TRBJ2-1, with TRBD2 as a possible D gene (5 bases). Germline CDR1 LNHNV, CDR2 YYDKDF (reference sequence). The CDR3 has 13 residues. The V gene lost 1 base and the J gene lost 7 bases, with 8 bases spanning the gap. The CDR3: CATSRVWENEQFF. The CDR3 nucleotides read TGTGCCACCAGCAGAGTGTGGGAGAATGAGCAGTTCTTC.

V and J are TRBV28 and TRBJ2-1, with D unresolved. The germline V gene encodes CDR1 MDHEN and CDR2 SYDVKM. CDR3 size: 13 residues. Trimming left V 3 bases short and J 8 bases short, with 11 bases between. The DNA of the CDR3 is TGTGCCAGCAGTTTCGAGATCGACGATGAGCAGTTCTTC. This gives the protein CASSFEIDDEQFF.

The rearrangement links TRBV6-5 to TRBJ2-7, with 7 bases aligning to TRBD2. J lost 3 bases, V lost 6 bases, and 5 bases had no gene match. The CDR3 consists of 13 residues. CDR1 MNHEY and CDR2 SVGAGI come from the germline V gene. CDR3 residues: CASRPTGGYEQYF. CDR3 sequence (DNA): TGTGCCAGCAGGCCTACGGGGGGCTACGAGCAGTACTTC.

This clone has only one observation. The rearrangement links TRBV18 to TRBJ2-2; 8 bases align to TRBD2. CDR1 and CDR2 from the germline V gene are KGHSH and LQKENI. The CDR3 runs to 16 residues. V was clipped by 1 base and J by 5 bases; unmatched bases: 6. The CDR3 DNA follows: TGTGCCAGCTCACCACTTGCGGGAGGAGAGACCGGGGAGCTGTTTTTT. Encoded protein: CASSPLAGGETGELFF.

The genes are TRBV5-1 and TRBJ2-1; TRBD2 matches 7 bases. Unmatched junction bases numbered 8, after V lost 1 base and J lost 7 bases. CDR3 size: 15 residues. The germline V gene encodes CDR1 SGHRS and CDR2 YFSETQ. The CDR3 region has the DNA TGCGCCAGCAGCTTGACTCTGACTAGCAAGAATGAGCAGTTCTTC. It translates to CASSLTLTSKNEQFF.

The chain uses TRBV5-4 and TRBJ2-7; the match to TRBD2 covers 7 bases. The trim removed 4 bases at V and 2 bases at J, leaving 12 bases unmatched. CDR1 and CDR2 (germline): SGHNT, YYREEE (reference sequence). The CDR3 covers 16 residues. The CDR3 sequence is CASSEGGTRSTYEQYF. DNA for the CDR3: TGTGCCAGCAGCGAGGGAGGGACTCGGAGTACCTACGAGCAGTACTTC. The full variable domain, rest sourced from reference TRBV5-4 and TRBJ2-7, is ETGVTQSPTHLIKTRGQQVTLRCSSQSGHNTVSWYQQALGQGPQFIFQYYREEENGRGNFPPRFSGLQFPNYSSELNVNALELDDSALYLCASSEGGTRSTYEQYFGPGTRLTVT.

The J gene is TRBJ2-2, the V gene TRBV5-1; D gene ambiguous. Trimming pared 0 bases from V and 4 bases from J, leaving 10 bases between. The CDR3 length is 15 residues. Germline CDR1 is SGHRS and CDR2 is YFSETQ. CDR3 nucleotides: TGCGCCAGCAGCTTGGAGGTCCAGCTCACCGGGGAGCTGTTTTTT. Translation gives CASSLEVQLTGELFF.

V is TRBV29-1 and J is TRBJ1-2, with D perhaps TRBD1 (6 bases). The CDR3 consists of 12 residues. The ends were cut back, 4 bases at V and 8 bases at J, with 14 bases in the middle. Germline lookup yields CDR1 SQVTM and CDR2 ANQGSEA. CDR3 in DNA: TGCAGCGTTGGAGGGGGGGCTCCGGGCTACACCTTC. Its translation is CSVGGGAPGYTF.

The table lists this clone with a count of one. This chain uses TRBV11-3 with TRBJ2-1; a possible D gene is TRBD1 (6 bases). The germline gives CDR1 SGHNT, CDR2 YENEEA. This CDR3 region has 13 residues. V dropped 5 bases and J dropped 5 bases, with 10 bases sitting between them. CDR3 amino acids: CASSEDSDNEQFF. For the CDR3, the DNA is TGTGCCAGCAGCGAGGACAGTGACAATGAGCAGTTCTTC.

The chain links TRBV7-2 to TRBJ2-7; D ambiguous. In germline, CDR1 is SGHTA, CDR2 FQGNSA. The CDR3 is 14 amino acids. V dropped 1 base and J dropped 2 bases, with 9 bases sitting between them. The CDR3: CASSLGGRPYEQYF. CDR3 in DNA: TGTGCCAGCAGCTTAGGCGGCCGCCCCTACGAGCAGTACTTC.

The gene calls are TRBV2 and TRBJ2-7; TRBD1 might be the D (6 bases). The CDR3 is 14 residues long. CDR1 and CDR2 from the germline V gene are SNHLY and FYNNEI. V lost 6 bases and J lost 4, with 16 bases in between. In DNA form, the CDR3 reads TGTGCCAGCAGCGTTCAGGGGCCTCCTTACGAGCAGTACTTC. It codes for CASSVQGPPYEQYF.

The chain links TRBV2 to TRBJ2-7; 10 bases are shared with TRBD2. CDR1 is SNHLY and CDR2 is FYNNEI in the germline V gene. V gave up 5 bases and J gave up 5 bases; unmatched junction bases: 6. This CDR3 is 14 amino acids long. The chain's CDR3 is CASSILAGFNEQYF. CDR3 sequence (DNA): TGTGCCAGCAGTATACTAGCGGGATTCAACGAGCAGTACTTC.

The chain couples TRBV23-1 to TRBJ2-1; 7 bases are shared with TRBD1. TRBV23-1 is designated an ORF whose function remains uncertain. The CDR3 extends over 17 amino acids. V gave up 1 base and J gave up 6 bases; unmatched junction bases: 12. For the CDR3, the DNA is TGCGCCAGCAGTCAATTGGTGAAGGACAGGCGAGGCAATGAGCAGTTCTTC. Protein: CASSQLVKDRRGNEQFF.

V gene TRBV7-2 combines with J gene TRBJ1-6, with unresolved D. V was shortened by 1 base and J by 5 bases, with 6 bases between the two germline ends. CDR3 size: 14 residues. Germline CDR1 and CDR2: SGHTA and FQGNSA. The CDR3 loop is CASSLGRNNSPLHF. The DNA of the CDR3 is TGTGCCAGCAGCTTAGGACGGAATAATTCACCCCTCCACTTT.

CDR3 region: CASSPTGKETQYF. The CDR3, as DNA: TGTGCCAGCTCACCAACAGGGAAAGAGACCCAGTACTTC. The V and J genes are TRBV18 and TRBJ2-5; possible D gene TRBD1, 6 bases. The CDR3 totals 13 residues. V was trimmed by 2 bases and J by 3 bases, leaving 7 bases between them. The germline gives CDR1 KGHSH, CDR2 LQKENI.